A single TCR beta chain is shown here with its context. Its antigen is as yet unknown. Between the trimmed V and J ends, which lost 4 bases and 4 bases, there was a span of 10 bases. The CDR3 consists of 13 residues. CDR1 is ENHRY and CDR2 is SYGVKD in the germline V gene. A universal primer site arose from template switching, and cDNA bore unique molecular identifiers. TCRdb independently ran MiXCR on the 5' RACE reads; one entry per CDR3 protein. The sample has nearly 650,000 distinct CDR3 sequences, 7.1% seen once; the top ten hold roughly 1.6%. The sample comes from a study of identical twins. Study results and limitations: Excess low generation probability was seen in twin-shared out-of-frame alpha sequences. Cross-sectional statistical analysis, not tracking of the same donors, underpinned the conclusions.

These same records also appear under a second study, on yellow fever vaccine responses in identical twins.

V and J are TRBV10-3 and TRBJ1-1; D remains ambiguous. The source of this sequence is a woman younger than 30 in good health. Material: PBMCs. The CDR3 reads CAISAARGTEAFF. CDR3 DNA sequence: TGTGCCATCAGTGCGGCCCGGGGCACTGAAGCTTTCTTT.